The clone carrying this TCR beta chain was seen ten or more times. This sample stems from a study of identical twins. The trim removed 8 bases at V and 5 bases at J, leaving 10 bases unmatched. The CDR3 has 15 amino acids. Germline values: CDR1 ENHRY, CDR2 SYGVKD. TCRdb redid the calling of the 5' RACE reads with MiXCR, one entry per CDR3 protein. The table has over 200,000 distinct CDR3 sequences, approximately 9% seen once; the top ten hold 5.1%. The donor group consisted entirely of healthy Caucasians. The clonotype was recovered from a woman younger than 35 in good health. The gene calls are TRBV10-3 and TRBJ2-1; TRBD1 aligns across 9 bases. The specimen sequenced was memory (CD45RO+) T cells sorted from blood. The CDR3 loop reads CAIQSGQGLNNEQFF. In DNA form, the CDR3 reads TGTGCCATCCAGAGCGGACAGGGGTTAAACAATGAGCAGTTCTTC.